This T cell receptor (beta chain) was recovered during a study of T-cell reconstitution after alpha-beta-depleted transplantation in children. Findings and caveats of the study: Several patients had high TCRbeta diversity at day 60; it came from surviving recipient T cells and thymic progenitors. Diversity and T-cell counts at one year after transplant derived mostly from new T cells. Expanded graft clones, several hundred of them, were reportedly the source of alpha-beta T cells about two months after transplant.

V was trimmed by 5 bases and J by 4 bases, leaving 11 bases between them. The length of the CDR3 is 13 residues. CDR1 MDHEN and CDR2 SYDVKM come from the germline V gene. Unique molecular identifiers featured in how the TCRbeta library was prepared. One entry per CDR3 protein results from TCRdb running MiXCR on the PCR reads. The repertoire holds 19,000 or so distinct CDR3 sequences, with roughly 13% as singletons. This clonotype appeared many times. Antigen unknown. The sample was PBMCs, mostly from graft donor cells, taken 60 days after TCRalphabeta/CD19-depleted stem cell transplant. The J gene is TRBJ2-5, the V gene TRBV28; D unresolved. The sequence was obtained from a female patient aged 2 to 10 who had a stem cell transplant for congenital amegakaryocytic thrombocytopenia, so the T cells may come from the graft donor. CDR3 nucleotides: TGTGCCAGCAGTGGTGAGGTTGTAGAGACCCAGTACTTC. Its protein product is CASSGEVVETQYF. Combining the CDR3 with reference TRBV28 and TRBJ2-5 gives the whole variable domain DVKVTQSSRYLVKRTGEKVFLECVQDMDHENMFWYRQDPGLGLRLIYFSYDVKMKEKGDIPEGYSVSREKKERFSLILESASTNQTSMYLCASSGEVVETQYFGPGTRLLVL.